This TCR beta chain was sequenced for a study of T cell repertoires in cytomegalovirus infection. On the study more broadly: Signatures in public TCR beta sequences pointed to both CMV infection and matching HLA type. General study points: CMV-specific HLA-C-restricted TCR beta clonotypes dominated the ex vivo response. Cumulative frequency (of public TCR beta family members) identified carriers of CMV plus the relevant HLA.

Each CDR3 protein gets one entry after TCRdb re-called the reads with MiXCR. The sample lists under 200,000 distinct CDR3 sequences; about a tenth were seen once. Germline V gene sequence: CDR1 MDHEN, CDR2 SYDVKM. V lost 1 base, J lost 0 bases, and 15 bases lay in between. The CDR3 consists of 17 residues. This clonotype came up a few times. Its antigen is not identified. The TCR comes from a human donor in good health (CMV status not recorded). Some clones in this sample may be carry-over from other donors' samples. The gene calls are TRBV28 and TRBJ1-1; maybe TRBD1 (6 bases). Sequences were obtained from PBMCs. The DNA for the CDR3 is TGTGCCAGCAGTTTATTTGGCCAGGGGCATTTGAACACTGAAGCTTTCTTT. Protein sequence: CASSLFGQGHLNTEAFF.